This T cell receptor (beta chain) is from a study of T cells in Graves' hyperthyroidism and ophthalmopathy. Findings of the study overall: Blood held most thyroid clonotypes expanded above 0.001 frequency.

Germline V CDR1 and CDR2: DFQATT, SNEGSKA (reference sequence). This CDR3 has 15 residues. The V end was cut by 6 bases, the J end by 5 bases, with 22 bases between. This clonotype was picked up many times. The antigen remains undetermined. The CDR3 regions of TCR beta were amplified from RNA transcripts. During a first-round RT-PCR of the TCR CDR3, the HTBI primer set was used. TCRdb itself ran the multiplex PCR reads through MiXCR, one entry per CDR3 protein. The repertoire holds nearly 600,000 distinct CDR3 sequences, with approximately 13% as singletons. Clinicians diagnosed patients from clinical symptoms, serum thyroxine and TRAb, thyroid ultrasound and orbital computed tomography.

Sequenced: blood. This TCR was sampled from a woman aged 30 to 39 with Graves' hyperthyroidism that later progressed to Graves' ophthalmopathy. The V call is TRBV20-1, the J call TRBJ1-1; TRBD1 might be the D (6 bases). The CDR3 DNA is TGCAGTGCCGCACCTAACCAGGGGAGATGGACTGAAGCTTTCTTT. Translation gives CSAAPNQGRWTEAFF.